This entry concerns a single TCR beta chain. Sequenced by immunoSEQ multiplex PCR; TCRdb stores in-frame clones only, minus some. This repertoire shows 200,000 to 250,000 clones, about 85% found once; its top ten account for under 14%. Participant ages covered roughly 18 to 89 years across 25 or so US areas. The data derive from a study of blood T cell repertoires in COVID-19. Study in general: PBMCs, B-cell-depleted T cells, or T cells were the source of the cDNA or gDNA that made up the material.

This CDR3 comprises 15 residues. V lost 4 bases and J lost 4, with 14 bases in between. The germline CDR1 and CDR2 sequences are SEHNR and FQNEAQ (reference sequence). This clonotype originated in a young man who had recovered from COVID-19. The genes are TRBV7-9 and TRBJ2-1; D might be TRBD1 (6 bases). The sample was PBMCs or T cells enriched from blood (not recorded which). This CDR3 reads CASSSTDRTYNEQFF. Here the CDR3 DNA reads TGTGCCAGCAGCTCCACAGACAGGACTTACAATGAGCAGTTCTTC.